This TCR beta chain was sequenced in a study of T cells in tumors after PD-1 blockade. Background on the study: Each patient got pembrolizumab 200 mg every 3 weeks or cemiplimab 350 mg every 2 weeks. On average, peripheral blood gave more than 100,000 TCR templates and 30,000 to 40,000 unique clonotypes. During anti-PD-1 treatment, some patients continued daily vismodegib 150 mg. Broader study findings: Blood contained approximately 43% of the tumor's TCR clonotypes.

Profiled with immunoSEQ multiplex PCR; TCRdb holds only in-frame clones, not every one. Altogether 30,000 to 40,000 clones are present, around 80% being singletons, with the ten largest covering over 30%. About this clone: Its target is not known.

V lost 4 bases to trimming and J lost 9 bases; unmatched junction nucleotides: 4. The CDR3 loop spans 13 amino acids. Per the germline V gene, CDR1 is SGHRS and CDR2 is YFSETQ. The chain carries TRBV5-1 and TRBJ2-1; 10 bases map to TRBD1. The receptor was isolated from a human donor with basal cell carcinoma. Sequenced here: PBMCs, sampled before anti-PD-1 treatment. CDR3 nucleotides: TGCGCCAGCAGCGGGACAGGGGATCGTGAGCAGTTCTTC. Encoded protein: CASSGTGDREQFF.